This T cell receptor beta chain emerged from a study of PD-1 blockade in classical Hodgkin lymphoma (TCRdb year 2020). In the study overall: A peripheral blood immune signature of response to PD-1 blockade in classical Hodgkin lymphoma was defined using TCR beta sequencing and CyTOF.

Measured from the cysteine to the phenylalanine, the CDR3 is 16 residues long. Here the CDR3 DNA is all that survives: 48 bases in frame from base 1. As encoded in the germline V gene, CDR1 is SNHLY while CDR2 is FYNNEI. V was cut back by 2 bases and J by 7 bases, leaving a gap of 18 bases between them. Concerning this clone: It has no known antigen specificity. Base qualities are missing; no much larger clone stands one base away.

Reading the label with the study, this specimen's time point is: newly diagnosed, previously untreated cHL patient sample. A Miltenyi CD4+ T cell isolation kit was used for magnetic negative selection to purify CD4+ T cells from thawed PBMCs. To serve as a comparison group for the relapsed/refractory trial patients, PBMCs were sequenced from patients with newly diagnosed, previously untreated classical Hodgkin lymphoma. After peripheral blood was drawn into 8 mL Vacutainer Cell Preparation Tubes, PBMCs were isolated by centrifugation and then cryopreserved. Purified CD4+ and CD8+ fractions were prepared only for cases with an additional available PBMC sample. Magnetically labelled cells were removed on LS columns in a quadroMACS separator, and the flow-through was collected as the purified fraction. The Qiagen DNeasy kit was used to extract genomic DNA from unsorted PBMCs and from the negatively selected CD4+ and CD8+ fractions. Using primers that anneal to V and J segments, immunoSEQ multiplex PCR amplified the TCR beta CDR3 regions. Amplification bias was minimized using a synthetic immune receptor repertoire, and residual bias was removed computationally after sequencing. On the authors' methods: Custom Python scripts were used to quantify repertoire diversity as the Shannon entropy index. Unsorted, CD4+ and CD8+ repertoires were examined separately, except in combined analyses, for which CD4+ and CD8+ sequences were merged in silico. The table comes from immuneACCESS by way of TCRdb, which keeps in-frame sequences with V and J called. Part of the clones is missing from these tables; in studies checked, under half for an unresolved V gene and the rest for unknown reasons. The V and J calls and clone size come from that table; D and trimming were worked out from the DNA. For this sample the table gives around 21,000 clones, of which 90% were detected only once. The ten most abundant clones make up 0.41% of the sample.

Study-wide findings and limitations: The study was restricted to a single clinical trial cohort, and the causes of repertoire differences, possibly disease activity or prior therapy, were left undefined. Baseline TCR diversity was reported as lower in newly diagnosed patients than in healthy donors, and lower still in relapsed/refractory patients.

Sequencing was performed on CD4+ T cells from blood. The receptor chain draws on TRBV2 and TRBJ2-1; the D gene is unclear. This sequence originates from a human donor with classical Hodgkin lymphoma. This receptor carries the CDR3 CASSELAGPRVNEQFF. Read as DNA, the sequence is TGTGCCAGCAGTGAACTTGCCGGGCCCCGAGTAAATGAGCAGTTCTTC.